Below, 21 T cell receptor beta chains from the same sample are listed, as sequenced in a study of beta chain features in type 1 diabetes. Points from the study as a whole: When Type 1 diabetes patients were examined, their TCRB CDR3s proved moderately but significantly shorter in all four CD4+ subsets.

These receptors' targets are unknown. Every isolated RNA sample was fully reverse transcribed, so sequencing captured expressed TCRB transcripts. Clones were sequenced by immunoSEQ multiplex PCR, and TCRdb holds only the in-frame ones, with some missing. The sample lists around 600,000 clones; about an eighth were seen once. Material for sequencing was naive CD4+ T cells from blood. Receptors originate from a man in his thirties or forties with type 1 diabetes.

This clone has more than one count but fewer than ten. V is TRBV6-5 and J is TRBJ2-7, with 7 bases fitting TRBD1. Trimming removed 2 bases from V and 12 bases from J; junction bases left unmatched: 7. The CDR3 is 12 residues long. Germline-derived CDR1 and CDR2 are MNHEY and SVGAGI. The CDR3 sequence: CASSYEGQALYF. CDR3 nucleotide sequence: TGTGCCAGCAGTTACGAAGGACAGGCTTTGTACTTC.

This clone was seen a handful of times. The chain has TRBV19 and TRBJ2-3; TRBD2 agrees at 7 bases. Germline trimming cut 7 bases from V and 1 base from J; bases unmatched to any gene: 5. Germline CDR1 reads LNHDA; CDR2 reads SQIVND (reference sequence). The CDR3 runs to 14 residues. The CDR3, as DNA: TGTGCCAGTACCAGCGCGGGGGGCACAGATACGCAGTATTTT. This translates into CASTSAGGTDTQYF.

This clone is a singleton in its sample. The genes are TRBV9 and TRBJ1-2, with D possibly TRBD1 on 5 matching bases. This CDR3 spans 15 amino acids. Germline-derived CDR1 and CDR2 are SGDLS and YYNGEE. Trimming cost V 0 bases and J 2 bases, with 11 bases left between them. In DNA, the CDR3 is TGTGCCAGCAGCGTAGCAAGGGGAAGAAACTATGGCTACACCTTC. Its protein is CASSVARGRNYGYTF.

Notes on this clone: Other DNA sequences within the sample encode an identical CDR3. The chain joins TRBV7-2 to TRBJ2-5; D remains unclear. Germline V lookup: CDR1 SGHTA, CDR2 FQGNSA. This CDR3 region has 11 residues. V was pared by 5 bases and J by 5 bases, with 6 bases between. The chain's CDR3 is CASSGQETQYF. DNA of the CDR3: TGTGCCAGCAGCGGGCAGGAGACCCAGTACTTC.

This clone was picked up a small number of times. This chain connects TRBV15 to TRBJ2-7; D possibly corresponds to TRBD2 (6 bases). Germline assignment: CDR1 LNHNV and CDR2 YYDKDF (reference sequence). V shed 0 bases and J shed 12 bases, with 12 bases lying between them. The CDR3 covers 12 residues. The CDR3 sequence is CATSRDGGLPYF. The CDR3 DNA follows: TGTGCCACCAGCAGAGATGGAGGGTTACCGTACTTC.

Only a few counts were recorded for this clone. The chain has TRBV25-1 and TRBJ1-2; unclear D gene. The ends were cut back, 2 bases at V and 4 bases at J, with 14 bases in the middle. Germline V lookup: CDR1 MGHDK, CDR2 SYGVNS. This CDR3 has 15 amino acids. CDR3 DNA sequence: TGTGCCAGCAGTGAACCCGCGGGTGATAGCTATGGCTACACCTTC. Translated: CASSEPAGDSYGYTF.

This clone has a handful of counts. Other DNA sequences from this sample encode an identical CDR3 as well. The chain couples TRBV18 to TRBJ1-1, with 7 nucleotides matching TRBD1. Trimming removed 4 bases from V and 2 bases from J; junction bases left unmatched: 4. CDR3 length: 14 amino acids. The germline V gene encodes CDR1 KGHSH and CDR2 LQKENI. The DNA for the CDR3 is TGTGCCAGCTCACTCGGGACAGCCAACACTGAAGCTTTCTTT. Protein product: CASSLGTANTEAFF.

The chain's CDR3 is CASSVTTENTEAFF. CDR3 bases: TGTGCCAGCAGCGTTACCACGGAGAACACTGAAGCTTTCTTT. This chain connects TRBV9 to TRBJ1-1, with no clear D. Trimming left V 2 bases short and J 1 base short, with 9 bases between. Per the germline V gene, CDR1 is SGDLS and CDR2 is YYNGEE. The CDR3 is 14 residues long.

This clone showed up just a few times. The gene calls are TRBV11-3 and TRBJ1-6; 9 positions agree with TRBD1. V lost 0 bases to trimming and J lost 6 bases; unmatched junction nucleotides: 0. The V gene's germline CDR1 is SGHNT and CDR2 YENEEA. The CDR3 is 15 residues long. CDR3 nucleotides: TGTGCCAGCAGCTTAGAGGACAGGGGTAATTCACCCCTCCACTTT. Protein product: CASSLEDRGNSPLHF.

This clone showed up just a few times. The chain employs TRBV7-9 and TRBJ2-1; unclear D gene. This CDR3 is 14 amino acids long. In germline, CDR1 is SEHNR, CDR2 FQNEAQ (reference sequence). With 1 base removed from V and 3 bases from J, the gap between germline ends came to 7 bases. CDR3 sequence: CASSLGPYYNEQFF. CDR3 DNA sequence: TGTGCCAGCAGCTTAGGCCCTTACTACAATGAGCAGTTCTTC.

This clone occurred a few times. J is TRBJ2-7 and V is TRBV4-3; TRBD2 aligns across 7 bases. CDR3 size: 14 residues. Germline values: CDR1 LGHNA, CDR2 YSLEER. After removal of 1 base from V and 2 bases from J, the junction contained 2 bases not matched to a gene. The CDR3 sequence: CASSQAGGPYEQYF. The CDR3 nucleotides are TGCGCCAGCAGCCAAGCGGGGGGTCCCTACGAGCAGTACTTC.

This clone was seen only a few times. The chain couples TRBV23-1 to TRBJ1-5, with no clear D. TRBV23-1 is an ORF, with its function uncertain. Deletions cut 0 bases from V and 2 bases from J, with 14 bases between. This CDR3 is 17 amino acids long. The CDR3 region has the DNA TGCGCCAGCAGTCAATCCCAACCCTTTGTGGGCAATCAGCCCCAGCATTTT. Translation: CASSQSQPFVGNQPQHF.

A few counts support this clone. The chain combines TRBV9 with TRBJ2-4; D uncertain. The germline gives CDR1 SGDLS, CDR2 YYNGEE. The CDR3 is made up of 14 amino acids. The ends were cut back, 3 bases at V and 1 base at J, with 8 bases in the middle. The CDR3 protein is CASSASGAKNIQYF. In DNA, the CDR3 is TGTGCCAGCAGCGCAAGTGGGGCCAAAAACATTCAGTACTTC.

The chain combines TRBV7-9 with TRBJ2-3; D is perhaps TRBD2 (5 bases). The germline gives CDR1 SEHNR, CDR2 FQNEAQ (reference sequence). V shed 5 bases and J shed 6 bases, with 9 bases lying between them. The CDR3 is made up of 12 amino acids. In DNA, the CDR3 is TGTGCCAGCAGCGCGGACTCTGATACGCAGTATTTT. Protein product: CASSADSDTQYF.

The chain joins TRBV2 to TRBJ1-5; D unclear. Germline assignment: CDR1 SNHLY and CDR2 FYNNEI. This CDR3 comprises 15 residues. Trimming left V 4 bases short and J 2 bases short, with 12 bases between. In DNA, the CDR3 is TGTGCCAGCAGTGCAACCGGGAGGGGCAATCAGCCCCAGCATTTT. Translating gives CASSATGRGNQPQHF.

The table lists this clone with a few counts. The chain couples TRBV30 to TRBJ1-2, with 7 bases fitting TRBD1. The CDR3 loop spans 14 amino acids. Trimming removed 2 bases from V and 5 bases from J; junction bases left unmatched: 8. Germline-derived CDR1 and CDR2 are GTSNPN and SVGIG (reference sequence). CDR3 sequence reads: CAWSPGQANYGYTF. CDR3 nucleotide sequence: TGTGCCTGGAGTCCTGGACAGGCGAATTATGGCTACACCTTC. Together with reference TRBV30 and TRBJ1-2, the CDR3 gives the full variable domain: SQTIHQWPATLVQPVGSPLSLECTVEGTSNPNLYWYRQAAGRGLQLLFYSVGIGQISSEVPQNLSASRPQDRQFILSSKKLLLSDSGFYLCAWSPGQANYGYTFGSGTRLTVV.

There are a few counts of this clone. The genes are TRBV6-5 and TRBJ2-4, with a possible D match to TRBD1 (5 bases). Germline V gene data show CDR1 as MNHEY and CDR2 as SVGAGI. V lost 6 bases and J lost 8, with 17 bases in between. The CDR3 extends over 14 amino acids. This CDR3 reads CASRSPRVRDIQYF. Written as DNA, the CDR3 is TGTGCCAGCAGGTCCCCCAGGGTTAGGGACATTCAGTACTTC.

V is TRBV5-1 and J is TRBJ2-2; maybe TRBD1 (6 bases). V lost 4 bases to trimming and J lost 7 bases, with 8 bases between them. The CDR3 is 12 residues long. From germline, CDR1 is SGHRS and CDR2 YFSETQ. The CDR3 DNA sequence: TGCGCCAGCAGCCAGGGGTACGGGGAGCTGTTTTTT. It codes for CASSQGYGELFF.

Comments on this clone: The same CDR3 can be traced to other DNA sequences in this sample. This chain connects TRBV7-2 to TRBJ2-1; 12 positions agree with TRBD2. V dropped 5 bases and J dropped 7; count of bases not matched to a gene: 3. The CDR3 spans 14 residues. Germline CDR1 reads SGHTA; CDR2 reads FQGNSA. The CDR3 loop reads CASSPGLAGNEQFF. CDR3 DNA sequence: TGTGCCAGCAGCCCAGGACTAGCGGGGAATGAGCAGTTCTTC.

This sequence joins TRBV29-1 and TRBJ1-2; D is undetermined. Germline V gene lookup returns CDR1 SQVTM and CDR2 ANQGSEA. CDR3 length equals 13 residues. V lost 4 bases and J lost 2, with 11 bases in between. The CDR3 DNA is TGCAGCGTTGCTATCGGGGAAAACTATGGCTACACCTTC. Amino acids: CSVAIGENYGYTF.

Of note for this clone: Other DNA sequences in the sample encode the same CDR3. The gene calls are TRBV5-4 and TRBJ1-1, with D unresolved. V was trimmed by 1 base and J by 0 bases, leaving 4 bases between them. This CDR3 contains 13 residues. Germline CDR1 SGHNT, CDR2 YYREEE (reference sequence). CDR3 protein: CASSLSLNTEAFF. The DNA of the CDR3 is TGTGCCAGCAGCTTGAGTCTGAACACTGAAGCTTTCTTT.